The present T cell receptor (beta chain) was sequenced within a study of response to subunit inactivated influenza vaccine. Study results and caveats: It was the authors' suggestion that each seasonal influenza vaccination recruits few new T cells.

As regards this clonotype: Its specificity is unknown.

In TCRdb, the RT-PCR reads were re-called with MiXCR into one record per CDR3 protein. In the table there are hundreds of thousands of distinct CDR3 sequences, 13% of which are singletons. Trimming shortened V by 2 bases and J by 5 bases, and 18 bases separated the two germline ends. Germline values: CDR1 MNHEY, CDR2 SVGEGT. The CDR3 is 16 residues long. The sequence was obtained from a man over 45 who received an inactivated influenza vaccine. The chain employs TRBV6-2 or TRBV6-3 and TRBJ2-5; D possibly uses TRBD1 or TRBD2 (6 bases each). The sample in question was PBMCs from blood, obtained about 40 days after vaccination. CDR3 bases: TGTGCCAGCAGTTACCCACCAGGTGGGGGGCTGGAGACCCAGTACTTC. It translates to CASSYPPGGGLETQYF.